This note documents a single T cell receptor (beta chain) sequence. The antigen is undetermined. The data were taken from a study of regulatory T cells in long-lasting Graves disease. Study-level points and caveats: Favored gene segments in persistent disease were TRBV28, TRBJ1-2 and TRBJ2-5. TCR diversity in persistent Graves' patients was below that of newly diagnosed ones. No thyroid tissue was studied; the work used peripheral blood only.

Described time point: persistent/refractory GD, antithyroid drugs over 5 years with positive TRAb. From RNA extracted from PBMCs, the TCR library was made. Guidelines of the American Thyroid Association were used to diagnose Graves' disease. Arm-PCR of CDR3 regions and iRepertoire HTBI primers were used to build TCR beta libraries. TCRdb re-derived calls from the multiplex PCR reads in MiXCR, one entry per CDR3 protein. Of roughly 470,000 distinct CDR3 sequences in the sample, around 21% are singletons; the top ten hold 7.8%. CDR1 and CDR2 (germline): SGHDT, YYEEEE. The V gene end was trimmed by 3 bases and the J gene end by 0 bases; junction bases not matched to a gene: 4. This CDR3 region has 17 residues.

This sample comprised peripheral blood mononuclear cells (PBMCs), obtained when the disease was refractory, from a patient treated with antithyroid drugs. The V call is TRBV5-6, the J call TRBJ1-6; TRBD1 aligns across 9 bases. The receptor was isolated from a female donor with Graves disease. Written as DNA, the CDR3 is TGTGCCAGCAGCTCCGGGACAGGGCTCTCCTATAATTCACCCCTCCACTTT. It specifies CASSSGTGLSYNSPLHF.